The sequence of this T cell receptor beta chain was determined in a study of cytomegalovirus exposure and HLA in healthy donors. On the study more broadly: Approximately 85 million unique TCRs from HLA-typed donors were held in an early data release.

To note about this clone: Its antigen is unknown.

Study-wide points: Some TCR beta chains (more than 150 of them) were listed as cytomegalovirus-associated. The classifier was said to identify cytomegalovirus status with high specificity and sensitivity. Researchers reported in a later analysis that a missense DCLRE1C variant was tied to TCR beta V- and J-gene trimming.

The PCR used 60 Vbeta and 13 Jbeta primers. Method: immunoSEQ multiplex PCR; TCRdb's copy keeps in-frame clones and lacks some. The top ten clones hold under 6% of a sample with over 80,000 clones, approximately 64% of them seen once. Germline V lookup: CDR1 SGHAT, CDR2 FQNNGV. CDR3 length equals 13 residues. V gave up 2 bases and J gave up 8 bases; unmatched junction bases: 4. Source material: PBMCs. The chain joins TRBV11-2 to TRBJ1-1; TRBD1 agrees at 8 bases. The TCR comes from a boy between 10 and 17 years old in good health and CMV-seropositive. The CDR3 here is CASSLWTGLEAFF. DNA of the CDR3: TGTGCCAGCAGCTTATGGACAGGGTTAGAAGCTTTCTTT.